This passage covers 12 T cell receptor beta chains from one sample sequenced in a study of blood T cell repertoires in COVID-19. Assay: immunoSEQ multiplex PCR; the TCRdb copy retains only in-frame clones and omits some. The sample yields fewer than 350,000 clones, roughly 90% seen once. The sample taken for sequencing was peripheral blood. The source of these receptors is a woman aged 60-75 years with COVID-19, enrolled during active disease.

This clone has just a few counts. The chain has TRBV6-5 and TRBJ1-6; 9 bases align to TRBD1. Trimming at V came to 5 bases and at J to 10 bases, leaving 9 bases not matched to a gene. Looked up from germline, CDR1 is MNHEY and CDR2 is SVGAGI. This CDR3 contains 15 residues. The CDR3 nucleotides read TGTGCCAGCAGTATTCAACAGGGGGCTCAGTCACCCCTCCACTTT. This gives the protein CASSIQQGAQSPLHF.

The V gene is TRBV4-1, the J gene TRBJ1-4; D gene uncertain. The V gene's germline CDR1 is MGHRA and CDR2 YSYEKL. The CDR3 length is 17 residues. V was cut by 0 bases and J by 1 base, with 12 bases left in between. The CDR3: CASSQERPGRTNEKLFF. DNA of the CDR3: TGCGCCAGCAGCCAAGAACGGCCAGGTCGAACTAATGAAAAACTGTTTTTT.

V and J are TRBV28 and TRBJ2-1; 7 bases agree with TRBD1. The CDR3 is 15 residues long. The V gene's germline CDR1 is MDHEN and CDR2 SYDVKM. V was clipped by 4 bases and J by 10 bases; unmatched bases: 13. CDR3 in amino acids: CASSSPGARGGEQFF. The CDR3 coding sequence is TGTGCCAGCAGTTCACCAGGGGCCCGAGGGGGCGAGCAGTTCTTC.

V usage is TRBV19 and J usage is TRBJ2-1, with a weak D call TRBD1 (7 bases). The CDR3 has 16 amino acids. Germline V CDR1 and CDR2: LNHDA, SQIVND (reference sequence). Trimming took off 3 bases at V and 1 base at J, with 13 bases between the two ends. The CDR3 DNA is TGTGCCAGTAGTATCCAGGGGGGCCTTTCCTACAATGAGCAGTTCTTC. Translating gives CASSIQGGLSYNEQFF.

The gene calls are TRBV10-1 and TRBJ1-3; possibly TRBD1 for D (5 bases). Germline loops: CDR1 WNHNN, CDR2 SYGVQD (reference sequence). The V end lost 9 bases, the J end lost 0 bases, and 15 bases lay between the germline ends. The CDR3 length is 15 residues. The CDR3: CARLRAGNSGNTIYF. The CDR3 coding sequence is TGCGCCAGGCTCAGAGCAGGGAACTCTGGAAACACCATATATTTT.

V usage is TRBV27 and J usage is TRBJ1-6; 8 nucleotides agree with TRBD1. Germline lookup yields CDR1 MNHEY and CDR2 SMNVEV (reference sequence). V gave up 2 bases and J gave up 6 bases; unmatched junction bases: 6. CDR3 length: 16 residues. CDR3 sequence (DNA): TGTGCCAGCAGTTTACAGGGGGCCATTATTAATTCACCCCTCCACTTT. It translates to CASSLQGAIINSPLHF.

J is TRBJ2-7 and V is TRBV5-1; D might be TRBD1 (6 bases). CDR1 is SGHRS, CDR2 YFSETQ, per germline. The CDR3 runs 15 residues. V lost 7 bases, J lost 0 bases, and 17 bases lay in between. Here the CDR3 DNA reads TGCGCCAGCGTCCAGGGGCCAGCTGGCTCCTACGAGCAGTACTTC. It codes for CASVQGPAGSYEQYF.

The J gene is TRBJ1-1, the V gene TRBV27; D possibly corresponds to TRBD1 (6 bases). The CDR3 is made up of 17 amino acids. Germline lookup yields CDR1 MNHEY and CDR2 SMNVEV (reference sequence). The ends were cut back, 3 bases at V and 0 bases at J, with 17 bases in the middle. This CDR3 is CASSLKQGWQVNTEAFF. The CDR3 bases are TGTGCCAGCAGTTTGAAACAGGGTTGGCAGGTGAACACTGAAGCTTTCTTT.

V is TRBV7-2 and J is TRBJ2-1, with TRBD2 identical over 10 bases. The ends lost 3 bases at V and 6 bases at J; junction bases unmatched: 8. Germline V lookup: CDR1 SGHTA, CDR2 FQGNSA. The CDR3 is made up of 16 amino acids. CDR3 bases: TGTGCCAGCAGCTTCCTTAGCGGGGGGCCCCGCAATGAGCAGTTCTTC. Protein product: CASSFLSGGPRNEQFF.

The chain combines TRBV28 with TRBJ1-4; no definite D call. This CDR3 spans 15 amino acids. The V gene lost 2 bases and the J gene lost 7 bases, with 14 bases spanning the gap. Germline V gene data show CDR1 as MDHEN and CDR2 as SYDVKM. The CDR3 region is CASSLDLIRVEKLFF. Here the CDR3 DNA reads TGTGCCAGCAGTTTAGACTTAATACGGGTTGAAAAACTGTTTTTT.

The chain links TRBV6-6 to TRBJ1-1, with D uncertain. Germline V gene lookup returns CDR1 MNHNY and CDR2 SVGAGI (reference sequence). The CDR3 covers 11 residues. V was shortened by 6 bases and J by 8 bases, with 10 bases between the two germline ends. The CDR3 sequence is CASSESGEAFF. DNA of the CDR3: TGTGCCAGCAGCGAGTCGGGGGAAGCTTTCTTT.

This clone has just one count. At the DNA level, this CDR3 is encoded by other sequences in the same sample as well. The V call is TRBV11-3, the J call TRBJ2-3, with TRBD1 identical over 8 bases. Per the germline V gene, CDR1 is SGHNT and CDR2 is YENEEA. The V segment lost 5 bases and the J segment 0 bases; nucleotides outside the gene matches: 7. There are 16 residues in the CDR3. For the CDR3, the DNA is TGTGCCAGCAGCCTCGGGACAGGTGTTAGCACAGATACGCAGTATTTT. Translation gives CASSLGTGVSTDTQYF.